This T cell receptor beta chain was recovered during a study of OX40 agonist ivuxolimab in advanced cancers. The CDR3 covers 15 residues. V dropped 7 bases and J dropped 0 bases, with 13 bases sitting between them. CDR1 and CDR2 (germline): MDHEN, SYDVKM. Clones were read by immunoSEQ multiplex PCR, and TCRdb kept only the in-frame ones, dropping some. This sample yields around 11,000 clones, of which roughly 81% are seen a single time; roughly 34% belongs to the top ten. The rearrangement joins TRBV28 to TRBJ1-5; D is ambiguous. This sample comprised CD4+ or CD8+ T cells sorted from blood, obtained in a trial of the OX40 agonist ivuxolimab. The TCR comes from an adult with an advanced solid tumor such as melanoma, head and neck, liver or kidney cancer. CDR3 bases: TGTGCCAGCAATGAAGAAGGATCTAGCAATCAGCCCCAGCATTTT. Translation gives CASNEEGSSNQPQHF.